This TCR beta chain was recovered during a study of blood T cell repertoires in COVID-19. Germline CDR1 and CDR2: SGHRS and YFSETQ. V gave up 2 bases and J gave up 6 bases; unmatched junction bases: 7. The length of the CDR3 is 15 residues. Clones were read by immunoSEQ multiplex PCR, and TCRdb kept only the in-frame ones, dropping some. The profile shows 130,000 or so clones, around 87% of them singletons. The V call is TRBV5-1, the J call TRBJ1-1, with 10 positions matching TRBD1. The TCR originated in a woman in her fifties or sixties with acute or convalescent COVID-19. The sample consisted of peripheral blood. CDR3 loop: CASSFDRGLVSEAFF. The DNA for the CDR3 is TGCGCCAGCAGCTTTGACAGGGGGCTGGTCTCTGAAGCTTTCTTT.